This paragraph covers one T cell receptor (beta chain) sequence. No antigen is known for it. This sample is part of a study of beta chain features in type 1 diabetes. Study findings and constraints: All four CD4+ subsets of Type 1 diabetes patients contained TCRB CDR3s that were moderately but significantly shorter.

CD4+ cells of the naive, central memory, regulatory and stem cell-like memory types were sorted via CD45RO/CCR7/CD25/CD127/CD95/CD27. Every sorted population was more than 95% pure. The isolated RNA, all of it, was reverse transcribed, so expressed TCRB transcripts were what got sequenced. The average output of naive, central memory and regulatory T cell samples was a few million reads. Profiling relied on immunoSEQ multiplex PCR, and the TCRdb table lists in-frame clones only, not all of them. Of roughly 230,000 clones listed, approximately 11% were seen once; the top ten hold over 0.015%. The trim removed 0 bases at V and 2 bases at J, leaving 9 bases unmatched. Germline V CDR1 and CDR2: SEHNR, FQNEAQ (reference sequence). The CDR3 is made up of 18 amino acids.

Specimen: naive CD4+ T cells from blood. The rearrangement joins TRBV7-9 to TRBJ1-3; 8 bases map to TRBD1. This receptor was taken from a man in his thirties or forties with type 1 diabetes. CDR3 bases: TGTGCCAGCAGCTTAGCGCATCGGGACAGGAATCCTGGAAACACCATATATTTT. It is translated as CASSLAHRDRNPGNTIYF.